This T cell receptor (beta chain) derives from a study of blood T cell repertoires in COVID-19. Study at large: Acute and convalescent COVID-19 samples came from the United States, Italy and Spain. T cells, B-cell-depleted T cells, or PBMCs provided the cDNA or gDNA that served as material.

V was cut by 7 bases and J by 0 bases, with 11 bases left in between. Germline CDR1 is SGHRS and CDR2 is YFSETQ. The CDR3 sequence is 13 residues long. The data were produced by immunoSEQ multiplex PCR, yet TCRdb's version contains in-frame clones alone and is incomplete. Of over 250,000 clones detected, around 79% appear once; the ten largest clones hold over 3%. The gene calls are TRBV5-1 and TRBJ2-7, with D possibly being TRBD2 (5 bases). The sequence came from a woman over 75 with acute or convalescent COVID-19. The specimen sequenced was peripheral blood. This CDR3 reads CASSAASSYEQYF. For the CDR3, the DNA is TGCGCCAGCTCAGCGGCCAGCTCCTACGAGCAGTACTTC.